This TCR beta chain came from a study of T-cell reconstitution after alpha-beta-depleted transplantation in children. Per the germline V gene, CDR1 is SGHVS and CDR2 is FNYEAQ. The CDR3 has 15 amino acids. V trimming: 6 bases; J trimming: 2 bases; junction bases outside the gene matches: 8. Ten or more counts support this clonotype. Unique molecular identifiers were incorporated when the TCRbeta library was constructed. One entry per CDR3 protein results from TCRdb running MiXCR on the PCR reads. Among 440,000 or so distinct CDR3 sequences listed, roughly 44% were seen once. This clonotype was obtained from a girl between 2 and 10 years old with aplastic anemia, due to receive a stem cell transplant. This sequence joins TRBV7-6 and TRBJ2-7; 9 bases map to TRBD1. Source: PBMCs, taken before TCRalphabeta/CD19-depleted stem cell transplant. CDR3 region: CASSQGQGLTYEQYF. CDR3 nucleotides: TGTGCCAGCAGTCAGGGACAGGGACTCACCTACGAGCAGTACTTC.